A selection of T cell receptor beta chains follows, all from one sample in a study of blood T cell repertoires in COVID-19. Repertoires were generated with immunoSEQ multiplex PCR, while TCRdb's copy carries only in-frame clones and drops some. Of some 120,000 clones in the sample, over 75% were seen once. Input material: peripheral blood. Receptors originate from a woman aged 55-69 years with acute or convalescent COVID-19. Both conserved end residues are trimmed from each CDR3.

v_gene	CDR3aa
TRBV27	ASSLVGQVQETQY
TRBV10-3	AISGDSTDTQY
TRBV19	ASRTSGKGEAF
TRBV27	ASSTGGWEPQH
TRBV6-1	ASSEAAGGEKLF
TRBV6-5	ASQPVGTDTQY
TRBV27	ASSLGGQGMSYEQY
TRBV21-1	ASSKDDRPGESYEQY
TRBV6-5	ASSYSNLGGSDTQY
TRBV19	ASSSTPGQTRVPC
TRBV5-1	ASSSMGRGLGEKLF
TRBV18	ASSAPMNTEAF
TRBV18	ASSPPLLSSGNTIY
TRBV18	ASSLRSPGQGARDTQY
TRBV21-1	ASSKEGDRIYGYT
TRBV3-1/TRBV3-2	ASSDLAGGSTDTQY
TRBV6-5	ASSYSLAGADTQY
TRBV15	ATSPRGSYNSPLH
TRBV9	ASSVGTSGSYEQY
TRBV19	ASRYGHGTEAF
TRBV29-1	SVEEYEAF
TRBV5-1	ATYGTDTEAF
TRBV6-6	ASRQPNQPQH
TRBV20-1	SASSRTEAF
TRBV12-3/TRBV12-4	ASSLAEVGKQF
TRBV5-1	ASSLLTGALEAF
TRBV2	ASYSLGGGEKLF
TRBV27	ASSLWAAGGETQY
TRBV9	ASSRGQGDYGYT
TRBV19	ASRQGIYPNYGYT
TRBV12-5	ASGYGQALQETQY
TRBV29-1	SAAAGTGRGNTIY